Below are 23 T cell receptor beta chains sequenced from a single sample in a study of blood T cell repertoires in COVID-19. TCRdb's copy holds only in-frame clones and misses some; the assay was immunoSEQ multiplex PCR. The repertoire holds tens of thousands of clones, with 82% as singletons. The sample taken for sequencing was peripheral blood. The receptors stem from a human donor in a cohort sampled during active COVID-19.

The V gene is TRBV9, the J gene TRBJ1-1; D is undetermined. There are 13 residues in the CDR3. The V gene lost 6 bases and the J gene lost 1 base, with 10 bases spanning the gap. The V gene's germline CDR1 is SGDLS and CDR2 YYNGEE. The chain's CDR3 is CASTTGRNTEAFF. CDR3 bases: TGTGCCAGCACGACCGGGAGGAACACTGAAGCTTTCTTT.

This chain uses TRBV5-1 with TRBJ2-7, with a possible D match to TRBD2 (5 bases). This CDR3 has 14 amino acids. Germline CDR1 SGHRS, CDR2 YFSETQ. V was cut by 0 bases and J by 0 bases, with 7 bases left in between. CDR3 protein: CASSLDGISYEQYF. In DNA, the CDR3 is TGCGCCAGCAGCTTGGACGGGATCTCCTACGAGCAGTACTTC.

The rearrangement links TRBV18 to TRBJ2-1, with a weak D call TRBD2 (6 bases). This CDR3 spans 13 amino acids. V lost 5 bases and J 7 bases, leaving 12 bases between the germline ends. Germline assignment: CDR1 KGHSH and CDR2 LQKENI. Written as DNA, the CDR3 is TGTGCCAGCTCATCCGTCGGAGGGAATGAGCAGTTCTTC. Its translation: CASSSVGGNEQFF.

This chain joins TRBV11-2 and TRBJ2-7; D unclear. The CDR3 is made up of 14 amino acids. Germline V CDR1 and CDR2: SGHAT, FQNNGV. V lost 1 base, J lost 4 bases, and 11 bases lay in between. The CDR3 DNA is TGTGCCAGCAGCTTAGCCTCAGGTCAGTACGAGCAGTACTTC. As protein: CASSLASGQYEQYF.

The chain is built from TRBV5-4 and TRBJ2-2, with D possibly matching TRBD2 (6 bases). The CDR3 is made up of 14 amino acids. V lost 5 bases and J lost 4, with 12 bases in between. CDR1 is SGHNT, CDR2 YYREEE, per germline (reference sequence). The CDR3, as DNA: TGTGCCAGCAGTCCGGGGGTTGGCACCGGGGAGCTGTTTTTT. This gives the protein CASSPGVGTGELFF.

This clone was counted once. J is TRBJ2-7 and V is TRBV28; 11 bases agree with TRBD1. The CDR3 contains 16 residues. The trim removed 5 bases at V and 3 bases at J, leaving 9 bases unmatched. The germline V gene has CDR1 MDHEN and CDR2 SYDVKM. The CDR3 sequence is CASSAGRTGGIYEQYF. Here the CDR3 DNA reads TGTGCCAGCAGTGCCGGCAGGACAGGGGGCATCTACGAGCAGTACTTC.

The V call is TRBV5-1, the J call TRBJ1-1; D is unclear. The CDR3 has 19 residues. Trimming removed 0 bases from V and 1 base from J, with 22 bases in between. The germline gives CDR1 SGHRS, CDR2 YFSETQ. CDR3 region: CASSLVHYIPGTGNTEAFF. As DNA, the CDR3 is TGCGCCAGCAGCTTGGTCCATTATATCCCAGGTACTGGGAACACTGAAGCTTTCTTT.

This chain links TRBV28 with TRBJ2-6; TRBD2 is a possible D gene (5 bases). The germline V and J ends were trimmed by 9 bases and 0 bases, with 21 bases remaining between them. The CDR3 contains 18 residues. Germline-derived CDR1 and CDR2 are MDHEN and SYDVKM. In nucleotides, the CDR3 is TGTGCCAGTGCCCAATGGGGAGCTTATATCTCTGGGGCCAACGTCCTGACTTTC. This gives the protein CASAQWGAYISGANVLTF. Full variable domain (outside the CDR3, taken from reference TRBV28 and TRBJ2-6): DVKVTQSSRYLVKRTGEKVFLECVQDMDHENMFWYRQDPGLGLRLIYFSYDVKMKEKGDIPEGYSVSREKKERFSLILESASTNQTSMYLCASAQWGAYISGANVLTFGAGSRLTVL.

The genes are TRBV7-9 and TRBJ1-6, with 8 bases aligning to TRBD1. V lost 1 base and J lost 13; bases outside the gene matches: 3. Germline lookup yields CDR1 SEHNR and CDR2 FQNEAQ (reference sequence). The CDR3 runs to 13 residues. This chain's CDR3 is CASSLGQGTPLHF. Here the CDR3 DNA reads TGTGCCAGCAGCTTAGGACAGGGGACCCCCCTCCACTTT. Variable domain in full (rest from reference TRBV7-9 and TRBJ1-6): DTGVSQNPRHKITKRGQNVTFRCDPISEHNRLYWYRQTLGQGPEFLTYFQNEAQLEKSRLLSDRFSAERPKGSFSTLEIQRTEQGDSAMYLCASSLGQGTPLHFGNGTRLTVT.

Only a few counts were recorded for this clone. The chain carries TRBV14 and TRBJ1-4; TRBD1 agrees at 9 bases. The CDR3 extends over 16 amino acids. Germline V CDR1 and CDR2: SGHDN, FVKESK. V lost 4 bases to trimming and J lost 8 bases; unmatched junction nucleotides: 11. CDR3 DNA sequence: TGTGCCAGCAGCCGGGTCGGGACAGGGCGAGGGGAAAAACTGTTTTTT. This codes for CASSRVGTGRGEKLFF.

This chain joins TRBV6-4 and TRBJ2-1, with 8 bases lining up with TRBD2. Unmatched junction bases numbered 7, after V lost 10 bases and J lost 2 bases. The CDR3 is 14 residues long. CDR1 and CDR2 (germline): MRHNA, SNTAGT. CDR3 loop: CAIPSGGPYNEQFF. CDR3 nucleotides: TGTGCCATACCCAGCGGGGGACCCTACAATGAGCAGTTCTTC.

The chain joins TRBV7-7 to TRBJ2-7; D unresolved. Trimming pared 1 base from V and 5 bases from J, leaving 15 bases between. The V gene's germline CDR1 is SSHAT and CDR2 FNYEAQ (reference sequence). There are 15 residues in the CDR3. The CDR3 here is CASSLGQSANHEQYF. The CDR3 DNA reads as TGTGCCAGCAGCTTAGGCCAGTCTGCAAACCACGAGCAGTACTTC.

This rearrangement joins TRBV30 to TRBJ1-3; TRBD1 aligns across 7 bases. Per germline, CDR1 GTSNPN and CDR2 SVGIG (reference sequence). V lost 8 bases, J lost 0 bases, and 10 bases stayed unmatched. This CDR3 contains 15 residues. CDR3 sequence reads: CARARDSSSGNTIYF. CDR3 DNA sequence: TGTGCCCGAGCACGGGACAGCTCCTCTGGAAACACCATATATTTT.

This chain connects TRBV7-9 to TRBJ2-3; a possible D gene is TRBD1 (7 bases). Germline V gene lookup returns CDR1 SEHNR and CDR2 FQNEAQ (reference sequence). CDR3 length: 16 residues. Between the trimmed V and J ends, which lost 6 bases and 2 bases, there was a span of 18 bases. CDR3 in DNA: TGTGCCAGCAGTCCCTCTGCAGGGGGGTTCACAGATACGCAGTATTTT. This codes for CASSPSAGGFTDTQYF. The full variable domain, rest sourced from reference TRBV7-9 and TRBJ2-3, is DTGVSQNPRHKITKRGQNVTFRCDPISEHNRLYWYRQTLGQGPEFLTYFQNEAQLEKSRLLSDRFSAERPKGSFSTLEIQRTEQGDSAMYLCASSPSAGGFTDTQYFGPGTRLTVL.

The CDR3 protein is CASSQGTSGGHSYNEQFF. CDR3 DNA: TGTGCCAGCAGCCAGGGGACTAGCGGGGGCCACTCCTACAATGAGCAGTTCTTC. This rearrangement joins TRBV3-1 (or the pseudogene TRBV3-2) to TRBJ2-1; 14 bases are shared with TRBD2. Losses at the gene ends were 3 bases for V and 0 bases for J; bases not matched to a gene: 4. The CDR3 consists of 18 residues. Germline values: CDR1 LGHDT, CDR2 YNNKEL (reference sequence).

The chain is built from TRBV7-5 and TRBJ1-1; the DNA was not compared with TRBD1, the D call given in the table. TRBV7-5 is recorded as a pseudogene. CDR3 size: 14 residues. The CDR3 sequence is CVRSLGQENTEAFF. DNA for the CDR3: TGTGTCAGAAGCTTAGGGCAGGAGAACACTGAAGCTTTCTTT.

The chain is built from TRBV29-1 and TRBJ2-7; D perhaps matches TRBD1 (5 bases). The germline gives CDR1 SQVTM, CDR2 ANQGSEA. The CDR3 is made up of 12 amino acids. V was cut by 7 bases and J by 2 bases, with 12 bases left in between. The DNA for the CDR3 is TGCAGCGCCCAGGACAAACCCTACGAGCAGTACTTC. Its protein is CSAQDKPYEQYF.

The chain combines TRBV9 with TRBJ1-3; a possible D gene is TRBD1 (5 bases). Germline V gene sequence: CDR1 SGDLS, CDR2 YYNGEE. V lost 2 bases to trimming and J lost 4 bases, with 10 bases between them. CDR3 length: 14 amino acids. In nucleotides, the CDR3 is TGTGCCAGCAGCGTTACAGGTGAAGGAAACACCATATATTTT. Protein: CASSVTGEGNTIYF.

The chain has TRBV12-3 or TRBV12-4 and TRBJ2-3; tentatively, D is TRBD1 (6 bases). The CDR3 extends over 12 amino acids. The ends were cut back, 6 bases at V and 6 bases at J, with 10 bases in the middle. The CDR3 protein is CASRLTGDTQYF. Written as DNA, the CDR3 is TGTGCCAGCAGATTAACAGGGGATACGCAGTATTTT.

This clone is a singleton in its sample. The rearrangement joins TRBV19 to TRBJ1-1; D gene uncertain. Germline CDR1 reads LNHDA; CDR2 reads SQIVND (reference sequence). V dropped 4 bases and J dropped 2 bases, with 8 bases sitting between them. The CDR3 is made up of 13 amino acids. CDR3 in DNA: TGTGCCAGTAGTAGCCAGGATAACACTGAAGCTTTCTTT. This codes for CASSSQDNTEAFF.

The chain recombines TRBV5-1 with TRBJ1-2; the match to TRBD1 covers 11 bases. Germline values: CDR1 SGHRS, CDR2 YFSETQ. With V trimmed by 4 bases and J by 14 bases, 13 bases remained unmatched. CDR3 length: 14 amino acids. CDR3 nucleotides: TGCGCCAGCAGCCCGAACCGGGACAGGGGGTCCCATACCTTC. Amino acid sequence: CASSPNRDRGSHTF.

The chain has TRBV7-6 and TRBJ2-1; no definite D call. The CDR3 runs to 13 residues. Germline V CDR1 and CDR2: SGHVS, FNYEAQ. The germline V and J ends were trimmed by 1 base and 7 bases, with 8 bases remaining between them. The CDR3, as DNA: TGTGCCAGCAGCTTAGTCCAGTCGAATGAGCAGTTCTTC. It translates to CASSLVQSNEQFF. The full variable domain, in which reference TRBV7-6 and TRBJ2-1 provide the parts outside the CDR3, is GAGVSQSPRYKVTKRGQDVALRCDPISGHVSLYWYRQALGQGPEFLTYFNYEAQQDKSGLPNDRFSAERPEGSISTLTIQRTEQRDSAMYRCASSLVQSNEQFFGPGTRLTVL.

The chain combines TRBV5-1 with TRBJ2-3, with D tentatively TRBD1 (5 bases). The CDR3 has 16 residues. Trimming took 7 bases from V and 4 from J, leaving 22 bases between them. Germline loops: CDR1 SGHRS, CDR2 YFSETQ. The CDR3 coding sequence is TGCGCCAGCTCCAAAGGGGCCCGGCTCCGTCCAGATACGCAGTATTTT. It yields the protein CASSKGARLRPDTQYF. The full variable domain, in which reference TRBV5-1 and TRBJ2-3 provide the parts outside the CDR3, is KAGVTQTPRYLIKTRGQQVTLSCSPISGHRSVSWYQQTPGQGLQFLFEYFSETQRNKGNFPGRFSGRQFSNSRSEMNVSTLELGDSALYLCASSKGARLRPDTQYFGPGTRLTVL.